A single sample is the source of the 9 T cell receptor beta chains below, sequenced in a study of human T cells and chemical hapten exposure. MiXCR, applied by TCRdb to the RACE reads, yields one record per CDR3 protein. The sample yields about 140,000 distinct CDR3 sequences, about 11% seen once. The time point: patch test 2, 6 weeks after DPC sensitization. Treatment defined: therapeutic diphenylcyclopropenone sensitization with weekly scalp DPC. This specimen consisted of whole blood, obtained in connection with sensitization to the hapten diphenylcyclopropenone (DPC). The receptors originated from a woman between 45 and 65 years old with alopecia areata. Some clones in this sample may be carry-over from other donors' samples.

This clonotype appeared a few times. The V gene is TRBV29-1, the J gene TRBJ1-1; D is uncertain. The CDR3 length is 13 residues. Looked up from germline, CDR1 is SQVTM and CDR2 is ANQGSEA. The V end was cut by 6 bases, the J end by 4 bases, with 15 bases between. CDR3 DNA: TGCAGCGTGGCTGACGGGCTCAGCACTGAAGCTTTCTTT. Protein product: CSVADGLSTEAFF.

This clonotype was seen a few times. The chain uses TRBV28 and TRBJ2-7; TRBD1 is a possible D gene (5 bases). The CDR3 totals 15 residues. Deletions cut 6 bases from V and 2 bases from J, with 17 bases between. The germline gives CDR1 MDHEN, CDR2 SYDVKM. CDR3 DNA sequence: TGTGCCAGCAGACCAACAGGCGATGGGCCCTACGAGCAGTACTTC. It is translated as CASRPTGDGPYEQYF. Full variable domain (remainder filled in from reference TRBV28 and TRBJ2-7): DVKVTQSSRYLVKRTGEKVFLECVQDMDHENMFWYRQDPGLGLRLIYFSYDVKMKEKGDIPEGYSVSREKKERFSLILESASTNQTSMYLCASRPTGDGPYEQYFGPGTRLTVT.

The chain combines TRBV9 with TRBJ2-7; a possible D gene is TRBD1 (5 bases). The CDR3 consists of 14 residues. With 0 bases removed from V and 7 bases from J, the gap between germline ends came to 14 bases. Looked up from germline, CDR1 is SGDLS and CDR2 is YYNGEE. The CDR3 coding sequence is TGTGCCAGCAGCGTAGGGCAGGGTGCCTGGGAGCAGTACTTC. This encodes CASSVGQGAWEQYF.

This clonotype was detected ten times or more. The chain combines TRBV2 with TRBJ2-3; 9 bases match TRBD2. CDR3 length equals 17 residues. From germline, CDR1 is SNHLY and CDR2 FYNNEI. Unmatched junction bases numbered 6, after V lost 2 bases and J lost 0 bases. CDR3 coding DNA: TGTGCCAGCAGTGAATGGGGCGGGAGGGCCAGCACAGATACGCAGTATTTT. Protein: CASSEWGGRASTDTQYF.

A few counts support this clonotype. The V and J genes are TRBV11-2 and TRBJ2-7; tentatively, D is TRBD2 (5 bases). V lost 5 bases, J lost 6 bases, and 20 bases lay in between. Germline-derived CDR1 and CDR2 are SGHAT and FQNNGV. The CDR3 loop spans 15 amino acids. The DNA of the CDR3 is TGTGCCAGCAGCCACCCGGGGTCGCTAGTGGGCGAGCAGTACTTC. Protein sequence: CASSHPGSLVGEQYF.

In this sample, this clonotype turned up a few times. The chain couples TRBV19 to TRBJ2-1; 14 bases line up with TRBD2. Per the germline V gene, CDR1 is LNHDA and CDR2 is SQIVND (reference sequence). The CDR3 length is 17 residues. Trimming at V came to 3 bases and at J to 4 bases, leaving 5 bases not matched to a gene. The CDR3 loop is CASSIGLAGGPYNEQFF. The CDR3, as DNA: TGTGCCAGTAGTATCGGACTAGCGGGAGGCCCATACAATGAGCAGTTCTTC.

This clonotype was detected many times. The gene calls are TRBV18 and TRBJ1-1, with a possible D match to TRBD1 (5 bases). Per the germline V gene, CDR1 is KGHSH and CDR2 is LQKENI. Trimming removed 3 bases at V and 9 bases at J, with 20 bases between. The CDR3 totals 15 residues. For the CDR3, the DNA is TGTGCCAGCTCACCCCTCAAACAGGAGGTGGGGAAAGCTTTCTTT. It codes for CASSPLKQEVGKAFF.

This clonotype was seen ten or more times. The chain recombines TRBV30 with TRBJ2-3, with 8 bases that match TRBD2. Looked up from germline, CDR1 is GTSNPN and CDR2 is SVGIG (reference sequence). With 5 bases clipped from V and 4 bases from J, the junction kept 11 bases outside the gene matches. The CDR3 sequence is 15 residues long. Here the CDR3 DNA reads TGTGCCTGGGGGGCAGCCGCGGGAGGTCCAGATACGCAGTATTTT. Translated, it gives CAWGAAAGGPDTQYF.

This clonotype was seen ten or more times. The V and J genes are TRBV6-6 and TRBJ1-4; TRBD1 might be the D (5 bases). The CDR3 extends over 15 amino acids. V lost 2 bases, J lost 6 bases, and 13 bases lay in between. Per germline, CDR1 MNHNY and CDR2 SVGAGI (reference sequence). CDR3 sequence (DNA): TGTGCCAGCAGTTACATCGGGGCGCCGGATGAAAAACTGTTTTTT. Translation: CASSYIGAPDEKLFF.